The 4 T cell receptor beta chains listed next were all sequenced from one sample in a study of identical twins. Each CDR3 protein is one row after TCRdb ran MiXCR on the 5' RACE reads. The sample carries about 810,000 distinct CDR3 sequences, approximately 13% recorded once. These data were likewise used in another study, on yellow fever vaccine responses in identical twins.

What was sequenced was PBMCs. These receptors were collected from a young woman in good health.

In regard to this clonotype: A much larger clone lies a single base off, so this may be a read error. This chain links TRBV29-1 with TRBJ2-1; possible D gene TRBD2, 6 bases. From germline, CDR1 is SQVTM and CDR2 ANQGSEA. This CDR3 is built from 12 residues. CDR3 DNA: TGCAGCGTTGAGGGGGGAACCAATGAGCGGTTCTTC. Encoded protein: CSVEGGTNERFF.

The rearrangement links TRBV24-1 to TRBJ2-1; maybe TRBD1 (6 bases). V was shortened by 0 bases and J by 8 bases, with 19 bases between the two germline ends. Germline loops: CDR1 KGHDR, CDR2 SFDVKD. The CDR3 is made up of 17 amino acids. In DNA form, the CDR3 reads TGTGCCACCAGTGATTTGCCCGGGCAGGGGCTGCGGGATGAGCAGTTCTTC. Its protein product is CATSDLPGQGLRDEQFF.

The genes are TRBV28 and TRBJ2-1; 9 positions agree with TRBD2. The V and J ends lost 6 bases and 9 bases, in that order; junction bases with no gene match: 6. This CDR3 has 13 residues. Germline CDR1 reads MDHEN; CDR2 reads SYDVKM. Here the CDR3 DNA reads TGTGCCAGCAGACCAGGGACTAGCTTTGAGCAGTTCTTC. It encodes CASRPGTSFEQFF.

The CDR3 loop reads CASSLGLAGADEQYV. In DNA form, the CDR3 reads TGTGCCAGCAGTTTAGGACTAGCGGGGGCGGATGAGCAGTACGTC. This chain connects TRBV28 to TRBJ2-7; 13 bases are a match to TRBD2. Trimming took 2 bases from V and 7 from J; bases not matched to a gene: 5. The CDR3 contains 15 residues. Germline CDR1 and CDR2: MDHEN and SYDVKM.